These T cell receptor beta chains were read from a single sample in a study of early stage breast cancer tumors. Generated by immunoSEQ multiplex PCR, the TCRdb table keeps only in-frame clones and is missing some. The data hold about 48,000 clones, with roughly 83% observed a single time. Sequences were obtained from blood. The receptors originated from a person between 50 and 60 years old with breast cancer. Each CDR3 is given with its conserved first and last residue. D genes are given only for firm matches. Where a row states a size, it is once, few, many or the class of an expanded clone; other rows omit it.

clone_size | j_call | v_call | d_call | cdr3_aa | cdr3_nt
- | TRBJ1-5 | TRBV7-2 | - | CASSIRGINQPQHF | TGTGCCAGCAGCATAAGGGGGATTAATCAGCCCCAGCATTTT
few | TRBJ1-5 | TRBV11-2 | TRBD1 | CASSLGTGGFQPQHF | TGTGCCAGCAGCTTAGGGACAGGGGGTTTTCAGCCCCAGCATTTT
- | TRBJ2-7 | TRBV7-6 | TRBD1 | CASSLAPSDRGATYEQYF | TGTGCCAGCAGCTTAGCGCCGTCCGACAGGGGGGCCACCTACGAGCAGTACTTC
- | TRBJ1-1 | TRBV28 | TRBD1 | CASSPGQGFSLFF | TGTGCCAGCAGCCCGGGACAGGGCTTCTCCCTCTTTTTT
- | TRBJ1-1 | TRBV15 | - | CATSYDWNTEAFF | TGTGCCACCAGTTACGACTGGAACACTGAAGCTTTCTTT
- | TRBJ2-2 | TRBV5-1 | - | CASSLAPAGTGELFF | TGCGCCAGCAGCTTGGCGCCCGCCGGGACCGGGGAGCTGTTTTTT
- | TRBJ2-7 | TRBV5-6 | TRBD2 | CASSPGTSGWNEQYF | TGTGCCAGCAGCCCCGGGACTAGCGGGTGGAACGAGCAGTACTTC
- | TRBJ2-7 | TRBV7-9 | - | CASTLGGGYEQYF | TGTGCCAGCACCTTGGGCGGCGGGTACGAGCAGTACTTC
- | TRBJ2-5 | TRBV5-1 | - | CATGGGTRQETQYF | TGCGCCACTGGGGGCGGGACTCGCCAAGAGACCCAGTACTTC
once | TRBJ2-2 | TRBV6-6 | - | CASTDGNTGELFF | TGTGCCAGCACCGACGGAAACACCGGGGAGCTGTTTTTT
- | TRBJ1-2 | TRBV5-6 | - | CASSRTQGYGYTF | TGTGCCAGCAGCCGGACACAAGGATATGGCTACACCTTC
- | TRBJ2-7 | TRBV7-9 | - | CASSAKPGVVGYEQYF | TGTGCCAGCAGCGCCAAGCCGGGGGTCGTAGGGTACGAGCAGTACTTC
- | TRBJ2-4 | TRBV4-3 | - | CASSQYTAKNIQYF | TGCGCCAGCAGCCAATATACCGCCAAAAACATTCAGTACTTC
- | TRBJ2-5 | TRBV7-2 | TRBD2 | CASSPQGGEETQYF | TGTGCCAGCAGCCCTCAGGGAGGGGAGGAGACCCAGTACTTC
- | TRBJ2-1 | TRBV5-1 | - | CASSRDLGDEQFF | TGCGCCAGCAGCCGTGACCTAGGGGATGAGCAGTTCTTC
- | TRBJ2-7 | TRBV5-1 | TRBD1 | CASSRSSTGGSVYEQYF | TGCGCCAGCAGCCGAAGCTCCACAGGGGGTTCTGTCTACGAGCAGTACTTC
- | TRBJ2-3 | TRBV5-6 | - | CASSSGGDTQYF | TGTGCCAGCAGCTCTGGGGGGGATACGCAGTATTTT
- | TRBJ1-4 | TRBV19 | - | CASRGRGAANEKLFF | TGTGCCAGTAGAGGGAGGGGAGCGGCTAATGAAAAACTGTTTTTT
- | TRBJ1-1 | TRBV9 | TRBD1 | CASSGFRDSTKNTEAFF | TGTGCCAGCAGTGGATTCCGGGACAGCACGAAAAACACTGAAGCTTTCTTT
once | TRBJ2-1 | TRBV29-1 | TRBD1 | CSVGGTGLLNEQFF | TGCAGCGTTGGGGGGACAGGGTTGTTAAATGAGCAGTTCTTC
- | TRBJ2-6 | TRBV2 | - | CASSEAGFTGANVLTF | TGTGCCAGCAGTGAAGCGGGGTTTACTGGGGCCAACGTCCTGACTTTC
- | TRBJ2-7 | TRBV27 | - | CASSLSAAWSAYEQYF | TGTGCCAGCAGTTTATCCGCTGCCTGGTCAGCCTACGAGCAGTACTTC
- | TRBJ2-7 | TRBV21-1 | - | CASSKFVGQEFKDEQYF | TGTGCCAGCAGCAAATTCGTGGGACAGGAGTTTAAGGACGAGCAGTACTTC
- | TRBJ1-5 | TRBV19 | TRBD1 | CASKRGTGPLAQHF | TGTGCCAGTAAAAGGGGGACAGGCCCTTTGGCCCAGCATTTT
- | TRBJ1-2 | TRBV10-3 | - | CAISESVIGYTF | TGTGCCATCAGTGAGTCGGTCATTGGCTACACCTTC
- | TRBJ2-5 | TRBV9 | TRBD2 | CASSVSPRGGEETQYF | TGTGCCAGCAGCGTGTCTCCTCGGGGGGGGGAGGAGACCCAGTACTTC
- | TRBJ2-3 | TRBV5-5 | TRBD2 | CASSYIPREGTQYF | TGTGCCAGCAGTTACATACCAAGGGAGGGTACGCAGTATTTT
once | TRBJ2-7 | TRBV18 | TRBD1 | CASSRDRATYEQYF | TGTGCCAGCTCAAGGGACAGGGCAACCTACGAGCAGTACTTC
- | TRBJ1-3 | TRBV27 | - | CASSARLEANTIYF | TGTGCCAGCAGTGCCCGACTGGAGGCAAACACCATATATTTT
- | TRBJ1-2 | TRBV7-2 | - | CASSLARSQGSGYTF | TGTGCCAGCAGCTTAGCGAGGTCACAGGGTAGTGGCTACACCTTC
once | TRBJ2-5 | TRBV6-1 | TRBD2 | CASSEAVLGTSPNRGTQYF | TGTGCCAGCAGTGAAGCAGTCTTAGGGACTAGCCCGAACCGTGGGACCCAGTACTTC
once | TRBJ2-5 | TRBV5-1 | TRBD2 | CASSLGLAGVGETQYF | TGCGCCAGCAGCTTGGGTTTAGCGGGAGTTGGTGAGACCCAGTACTTC